Following are 26 T cell receptor beta chains from one sample sequenced in a study of blood T cell repertoires in COVID-19. Produced via immunoSEQ multiplex PCR; TCRdb's table is partial and in-frame only. Counted here are 55,000 to 75,000 clones, 90% occurring once; the ten biggest clones make up 1.3%. The specimen was peripheral blood. The receptors stem from a man aged 60 to 75 with acute or convalescent COVID-19.

V is TRBV6-6 and J is TRBJ1-1; no firm D call. V was trimmed by 5 bases and J by 6 bases, leaving 7 bases between them. The germline CDR1 and CDR2 sequences are MNHNY and SVGAGI (reference sequence). The CDR3 has 11 amino acids. Here the CDR3 reads CASSAQAEAFF. CDR3 nucleotides: TGTGCCAGCAGTGCTCAGGCTGAAGCTTTCTTT.

The chain has TRBV27 and TRBJ1-2, with D perhaps TRBD1 (6 bases). CDR3 length equals 15 residues. V was shortened by 5 bases and J by 5 bases, with 18 bases between the two germline ends. Germline lookup yields CDR1 MNHEY and CDR2 SMNVEV (reference sequence). CDR3 DNA sequence: TGTGCCAGCAGTGCAACGGACAGACCTGCTTATGGCTACACCTTC. It encodes CASSATDRPAYGYTF.

This chain's CDR3 is CATSGSRGNQPQHF. The CDR3 DNA sequence: TGTGCCACCAGTGGCTCCAGGGGCAATCAGCCCCAGCATTTT. The chain couples TRBV24-1 to TRBJ1-5; D might be TRBD1 (5 bases). V lost 5 bases, J lost 2 bases, and 9 bases lay in between. Looked up from germline, CDR1 is KGHDR and CDR2 is SFDVKD. The CDR3 is made up of 14 amino acids.

This chain joins TRBV2 and TRBJ1-5, with 9 bases that match TRBD1. The CDR3 is made up of 13 amino acids. The germline gives CDR1 SNHLY, CDR2 FYNNEI. V dropped 4 bases and J dropped 5; count of bases not matched to a gene: 0. This chain's CDR3 is CASSGDRDQPQHF. CDR3 DNA: TGTGCCAGCAGTGGGGACAGGGATCAGCCCCAGCATTTT.

As for this clone: An end of the junction differs from the germline gene, which may be a read error. The V call is TRBV7-9, the J call TRBJ1-5, with 8 bases fitting TRBD1. From germline, CDR1 is SEHNR and CDR2 FQNEAQ (reference sequence). This CDR3 spans 16 amino acids. The CDR3 coding sequence is TGTGCCAGCAGTTTAGGGACAGGTGGAGTATATCAGCCCCAGCATTTT. Encoded protein: CASSLGTGGVYQPQHF.

The CDR3 loop is CASSPGTQETQYF. The CDR3 DNA reads TGTGCCAGCTCACCGGGCACCCAAGAGACCCAGTACTTC. The V and J genes are TRBV18 and TRBJ2-5; D is uncertain. Per germline, CDR1 KGHSH and CDR2 LQKENI. The CDR3 is 13 amino acids. V lost 3 bases, J lost 1 base, and 6 bases lay in between. The variable domain in full, completed from reference TRBV18 and TRBJ2-5, reads NAGVMQNPRHLVRRRGQEARLRCSPMKGHSHVYWYRQLPEEGLKFMVYLQKENIIDESGMPKERFSAEFPKEGPSILRIQQVVRGDSAAYFCASSPGTQETQYFGPGTRLLVL.

This sequence joins TRBV29-1 and TRBJ1-2; 9 bases are shared with TRBD1. Germline CDR1 SQVTM, CDR2 ANQGSEA. The CDR3 contains 11 residues. V shed 6 bases and J 7 bases; nucleotides not matched to a gene: 3. The CDR3 protein is CSVQGAGGYTF. CDR3 DNA sequence: TGCAGCGTACAGGGGGCTGGTGGCTACACCTTC.

The rearrangement joins TRBV5-1 to TRBJ1-5; D is unclear. V was trimmed by 4 bases and J by 9 bases, leaving 20 bases between them. The CDR3 covers 15 residues. The germline gives CDR1 SGHRS, CDR2 YFSETQ. The CDR3 DNA reads TGCGCCAGCAGCCCCGAGCGGCCTTCGGAGCCGCCCCAGCATTTT. Residues: CASSPERPSEPPQHF. Complete variable domain (other parts from reference TRBV5-1 and TRBJ1-5): KAGVTQTPRYLIKTRGQQVTLSCSPISGHRSVSWYQQTPGQGLQFLFEYFSETQRNKGNFPGRFSGRQFSNSRSEMNVSTLELGDSALYLCASSPERPSEPPQHFGDGTRLSIL.

The chain combines TRBV19 with TRBJ1-2; TRBD1 matches 9 bases. Germline assignment: CDR1 LNHDA and CDR2 SQIVND (reference sequence). The CDR3 covers 14 residues. With V trimmed by 5 bases and J by 4 bases, 5 bases remained unmatched. The CDR3 bases are TGTGCCAGTAGTCGGGACAGGGACCTCTATGGCTACACCTTC. This gives the protein CASSRDRDLYGYTF.

The genes are TRBV5-1 and TRBJ1-4; TRBD1 might be the D (5 bases). This CDR3 is built from 17 residues. Germline V gene lookup returns CDR1 SGHRS and CDR2 YFSETQ. Trimming took 1 base from V and 5 from J, leaving 18 bases between them. CDR3 protein: CASSLSPSPGENEKLFF. CDR3 sequence (DNA): TGCGCCAGCAGCTTGAGTCCGAGTCCGGGGGAAAATGAAAAACTGTTTTTT.

The genes are TRBV30 and TRBJ1-6, with D perhaps TRBD1 (5 bases). This CDR3 region has 14 residues. Looked up from germline, CDR1 is GTSNPN and CDR2 is SVGIG (reference sequence). V was clipped by 4 bases and J by 5 bases, with 12 bases between them. The CDR3 DNA sequence: TGTGCCTGGACCCCTGGGGGGAATAATTCACCCCTCCACTTT. Its protein is CAWTPGGNNSPLHF.

The chain couples TRBV15 to TRBJ2-3, with TRBD1 identical over 7 bases. The CDR3 is made up of 16 amino acids. Germline CDR1 is LNHNV and CDR2 is YYDKDF (reference sequence). After removal of 0 bases from V and 5 bases from J, the junction contained 8 bases not matched to a gene. CDR3 DNA sequence: TGTGCCACCAGCAGAGATAGGGACAGACTCCTAGATACGCAGTATTTT. It codes for CATSRDRDRLLDTQYF.

J is TRBJ2-3 and V is TRBV25-1; 8 positions match TRBD2. The CDR3 length is 15 residues. V lost 2 bases to trimming and J lost 6 bases; unmatched junction nucleotides: 7. CDR1 is MGHDK and CDR2 is SYGVNS in the germline V gene. CDR3 nucleotides: TGTGCCAGCAGTGAAAGCGGGGGTAAAACGGATACGCAGTATTTT. It specifies CASSESGGKTDTQYF.

This sequence joins TRBV5-4 and TRBJ2-1; 9 bases are shared with TRBD1. The CDR3 is 13 residues long. Germline-derived CDR1 and CDR2 are SGHNT and YYREEE (reference sequence). The trim removed 4 bases at V and 8 bases at J, leaving 4 bases unmatched. In DNA, the CDR3 is TGTGCCAGCAGCCGGACAGGGGACGATGAGCAGTTCTTC. Translating it yields CASSRTGDDEQFF.

This clone has only a few counts. CDR3 sequence: CASTLGASGNTIYF. DNA of the CDR3: TGTGCCAGCACTTTGGGGGCATCTGGAAACACCATATATTTT. The rearrangement uses TRBV11-2 and TRBJ1-3; weak D call: TRBD1 (6 bases). Trimming shortened V by 7 bases and J by 1 base, and 11 bases separated the two germline ends. The CDR3 is 14 residues long. From germline, CDR1 is SGHAT and CDR2 FQNNGV.

The chain carries TRBV6-5 and TRBJ1-6, with unresolved D. Trimming removed 0 bases from V and 3 bases from J, with 6 bases in between. Germline V gene data show CDR1 as MNHEY and CDR2 as SVGAGI. The CDR3 is made up of 15 amino acids. The CDR3 is CASSYSNSYNSPLHF. Written as DNA, the CDR3 is TGTGCCAGCAGTTACTCTAACAGCTATAATTCACCCCTCCACTTT.

For the CDR3, the DNA is TGTGCCAGCAGCTCCCAAAACACCGGGGAGCTGTTTTTT. Its translation is CASSSQNTGELFF. The chain recombines TRBV5-4 with TRBJ2-2; D unresolved. Germline V gene lookup returns CDR1 SGHNT and CDR2 YYREEE (reference sequence). The CDR3 is 13 residues long. Trimming stripped 3 bases from V and 2 bases from J, with 5 bases between.

The chain couples TRBV6-5 to TRBJ1-6; 8 bases align to TRBD1. This CDR3 is 14 amino acids long. Germline V lookup: CDR1 MNHEY, CDR2 SVGAGI. V was clipped by 2 bases and J by 7 bases; unmatched bases: 1. The CDR3 DNA sequence: TGTGCCAGCAGTTACGACAGGGGAAATTCACCCCTCCACTTT. Amino acids: CASSYDRGNSPLHF.

With regard to this clone: In the same sample, other DNA sequences code for this CDR3. This chain uses TRBV5-4 with TRBJ1-2; 7 nucleotides align to TRBD1. With V trimmed by 4 bases and J by 3 bases, 3 bases remained unmatched. CDR3 size: 13 residues. Germline V lookup: CDR1 SGHNT, CDR2 YYREEE (reference sequence). In nucleotides, the CDR3 is TGTGCCAGCAGCCCCGACAGGGACTATGGCTACACCTTC. This encodes CASSPDRDYGYTF. Full variable domain (remainder filled in from reference TRBV5-4 and TRBJ1-2): ETGVTQSPTHLIKTRGQQVTLRCSSQSGHNTVSWYQQALGQGPQFIFQYYREEENGRGNFPPRFSGLQFPNYSSELNVNALELDDSALYLCASSPDRDYGYTFGSGTRLTVV.

This clone was found once. In nucleotides, the CDR3 is TGTGCCTGGAGTCCAGGGGGCTTCACAGATACGCAGTATTTT. Protein product: CAWSPGGFTDTQYF. This chain connects TRBV30 to TRBJ2-3; 8 bases fit TRBD1. Germline V gene lookup returns CDR1 GTSNPN and CDR2 SVGIG (reference sequence). V was pared by 2 bases and J by 2 bases, with 3 bases of the junction left unmatched. CDR3 length: 14 residues.

This chain connects TRBV10-3 to TRBJ1-5; a weak D match, TRBD1 (5 bases). Trimming took 0 bases from V and 5 from J, leaving 14 bases between them. Germline V gene lookup returns CDR1 ENHRY and CDR2 SYGVKD. The length of the CDR3 is 16 residues. The CDR3, as DNA: TGTGCCATCAGTGAGTCTGGTAGGGGTAGGGATCAGCCCCAGCATTTT. It is translated as CAISESGRGRDQPQHF.

Judged by abundance, this clone is medium-sized. The chain employs TRBV9 and TRBJ2-1, with 11 bases lining up with TRBD2. The CDR3 length is 15 residues. Per the germline V gene, CDR1 is SGDLS and CDR2 is YYNGEE. V lost 2 bases and J lost 10; bases outside the gene matches: 8. The CDR3 nucleotides read TGTGCCAGCAGCGTTAATAGCGGGGGGGCCCGAGAGCAGTTCTTC. The encoded protein is CASSVNSGGAREQFF.

The rearrangement joins TRBV6-6 to TRBJ1-5, with D possibly matching TRBD1 (6 bases). The CDR3 extends over 14 amino acids. Germline CDR1 is MNHNY and CDR2 is SVGAGI (reference sequence). The V gene lost 7 bases and the J gene lost 5 bases, with 15 bases spanning the gap. This CDR3 reads CASKDTGPYQPQHF. The CDR3 nucleotides read TGTGCCAGCAAGGACACAGGGCCCTATCAGCCCCAGCATTTT.

The chain combines TRBV7-9 with TRBJ2-7; D gene ambiguous. From germline, CDR1 is SEHNR and CDR2 FQNEAQ (reference sequence). V was pared by 5 bases and J by 7 bases, with 15 bases between. This CDR3 is 13 amino acids long. The CDR3 spells CASSVHVLSEQYF. The CDR3 coding sequence is TGTGCCAGCAGCGTCCACGTCCTGAGTGAGCAGTACTTC.

The V and J genes are TRBV12-5 and TRBJ1-1; TRBD1 might be the D (5 bases). V was cut by 3 bases and J by 1 base, with 9 bases left in between. Germline CDR1 and CDR2: LGHNT and FRNRAP. CDR3 length: 14 residues. CDR3 nucleotide sequence: TGTGCTAGTGGTTTAGGCAGGGCGAACACTGAAGCTTTCTTT. Protein sequence: CASGLGRANTEAFF.

The chain recombines TRBV12-3 or TRBV12-4 with TRBJ2-7, with no clear D. Trimming removed 4 bases at V and 6 bases at J, with 10 bases between. The CDR3 has 12 amino acids. The CDR3 DNA reads TGTGCCAGCAGTTCTCAGGTCGCCGAGCAGTACTTC. It is translated as CASSSQVAEQYF.